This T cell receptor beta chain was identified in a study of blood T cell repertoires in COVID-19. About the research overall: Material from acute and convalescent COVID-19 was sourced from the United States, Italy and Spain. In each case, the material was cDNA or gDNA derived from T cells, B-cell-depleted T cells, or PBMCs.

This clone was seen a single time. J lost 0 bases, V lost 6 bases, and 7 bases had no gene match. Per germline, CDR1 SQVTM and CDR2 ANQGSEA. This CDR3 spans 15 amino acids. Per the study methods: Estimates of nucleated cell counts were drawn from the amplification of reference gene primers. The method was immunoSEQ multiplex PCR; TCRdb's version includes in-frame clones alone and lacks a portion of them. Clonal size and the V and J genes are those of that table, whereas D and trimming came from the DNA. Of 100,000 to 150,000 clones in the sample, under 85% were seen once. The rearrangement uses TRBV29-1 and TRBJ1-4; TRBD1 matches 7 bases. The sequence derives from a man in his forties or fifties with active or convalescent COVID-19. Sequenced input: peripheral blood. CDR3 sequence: CSVAGQPATNEKLFF. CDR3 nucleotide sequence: TGCAGCGTCGCGGGACAGCCTGCAACTAATGAAAAACTGTTTTTT.